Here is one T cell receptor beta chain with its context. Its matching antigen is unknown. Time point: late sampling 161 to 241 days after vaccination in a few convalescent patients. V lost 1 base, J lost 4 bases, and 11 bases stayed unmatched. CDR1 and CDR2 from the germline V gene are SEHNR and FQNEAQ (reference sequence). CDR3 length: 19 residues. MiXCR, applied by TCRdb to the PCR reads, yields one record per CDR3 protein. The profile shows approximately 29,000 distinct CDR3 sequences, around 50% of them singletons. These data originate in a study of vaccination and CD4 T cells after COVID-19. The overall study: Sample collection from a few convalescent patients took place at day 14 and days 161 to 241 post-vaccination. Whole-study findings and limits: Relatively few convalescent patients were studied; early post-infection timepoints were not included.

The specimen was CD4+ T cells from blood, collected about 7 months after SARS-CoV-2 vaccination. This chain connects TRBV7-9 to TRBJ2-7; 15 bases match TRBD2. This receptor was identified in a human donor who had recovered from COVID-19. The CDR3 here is CASSLDLRTSGRAGYEQYF. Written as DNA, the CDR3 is TGTGCCAGCAGCTTAGACCTACGGACTAGCGGGAGGGCAGGGTACGAGCAGTACTTC.